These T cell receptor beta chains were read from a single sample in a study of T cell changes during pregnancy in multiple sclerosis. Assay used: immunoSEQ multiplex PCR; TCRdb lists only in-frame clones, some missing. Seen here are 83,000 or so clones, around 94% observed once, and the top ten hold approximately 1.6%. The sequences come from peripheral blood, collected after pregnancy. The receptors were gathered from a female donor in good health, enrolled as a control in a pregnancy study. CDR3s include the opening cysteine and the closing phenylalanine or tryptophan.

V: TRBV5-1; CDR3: CASSSSRDFPYVYEQYF
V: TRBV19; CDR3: CASSIARGYTEAFF
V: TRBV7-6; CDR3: CASSSGRQGNEQFF
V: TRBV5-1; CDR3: CASSGGLVYDEQFF
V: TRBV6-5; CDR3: CASSRGVSYNEQFF
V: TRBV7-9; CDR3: CASSFGPGHEQFF
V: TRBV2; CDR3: CASSVGTVTDTQYF
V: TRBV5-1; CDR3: CASSFPTGNTEAFF
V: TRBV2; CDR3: CASSARGTTGELFF
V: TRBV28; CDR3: CASSFLSESPSYEQYF
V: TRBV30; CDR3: CAWSTGYGYEQYF
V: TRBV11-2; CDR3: CASSLTSGRNNEQFF
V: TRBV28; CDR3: CASRSRVLTYNEQFF
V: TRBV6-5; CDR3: CASSYSDRDEQYF
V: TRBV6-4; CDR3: CASSTHWGPHSNQPQHF
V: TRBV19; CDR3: CASSMSTGGGYTF
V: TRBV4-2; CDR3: CASSQDSGYNEQFF
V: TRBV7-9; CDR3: CASSSINSFSGANVLTF
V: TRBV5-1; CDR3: CASSYGVTMNEQFF
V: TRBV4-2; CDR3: CASSLGQGSSGANVLTF
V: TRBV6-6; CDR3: CASSYGTETEAFF
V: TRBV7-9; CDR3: CASSLAGARTDTQYF
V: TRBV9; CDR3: CASMRGTGGETQYF
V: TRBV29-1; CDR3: CSVEDLLAETYNEQFF
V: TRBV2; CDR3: CASSVQDSTDTQYF
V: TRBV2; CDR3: CASSISGNQETQYF
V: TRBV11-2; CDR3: CASSVAGAEQYF
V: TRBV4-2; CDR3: CASSQVGREPYNEQFF
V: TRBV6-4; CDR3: CASSDRAGVLDTQYF
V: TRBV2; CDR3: CASTYGQSYNEQFF
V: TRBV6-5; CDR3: CASSERTGIQPQHF
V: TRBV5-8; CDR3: CASSFGPQGYEQYF
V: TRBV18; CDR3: CASSPPIGDSGNTIYF
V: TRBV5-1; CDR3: CASSGMTGDNEKLFF
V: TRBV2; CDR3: CASGQGWSYEQYF
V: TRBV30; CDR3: CAWAGLAGTDTQYF
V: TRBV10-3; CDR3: CAISPGLAYEQYF